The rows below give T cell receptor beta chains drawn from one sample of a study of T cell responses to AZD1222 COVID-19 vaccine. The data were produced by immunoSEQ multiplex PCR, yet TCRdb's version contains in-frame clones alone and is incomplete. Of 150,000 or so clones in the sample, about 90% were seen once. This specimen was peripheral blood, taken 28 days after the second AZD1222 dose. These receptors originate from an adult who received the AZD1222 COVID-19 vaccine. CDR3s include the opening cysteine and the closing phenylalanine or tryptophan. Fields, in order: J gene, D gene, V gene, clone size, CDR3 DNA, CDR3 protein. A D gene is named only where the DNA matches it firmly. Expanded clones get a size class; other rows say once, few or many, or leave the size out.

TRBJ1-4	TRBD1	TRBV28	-	TGTGCCAGCAAACTTCTGGGACAGGCTGAAAAACTGTTTTTT	CASKLLGQAEKLFF
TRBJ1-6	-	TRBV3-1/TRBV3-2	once	TGTGCCAGCAGCACCAGAAATTCACCCCTCCACTTT	CASSTRNSPLHF
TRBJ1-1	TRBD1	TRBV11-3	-	TGTGCCAGCAGCCTAACCCGGACAGGAGGGGGCACTGAAGCTTTCTTT	CASSLTRTGGGTEAFF
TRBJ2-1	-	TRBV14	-	TGTGCCAGCAGCCAACAGGACTTCTCCTACAATGAGCAGTTCTTC	CASSQQDFSYNEQFF
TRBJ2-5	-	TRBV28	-	TGTGCCAGCAGTTTATCAAGGGGCTGGGATGGAGAGACCCAGTACTTC	CASSLSRGWDGETQYF
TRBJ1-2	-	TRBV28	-	TGTGCCAGCAGCCTGGCGGGGTCTGGCTACACCTTC	CASSLAGSGYTF
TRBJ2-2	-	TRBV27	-	TGTGCCAGCACCACCGGGGTAGCCGGGGAGCTGTTTTTT	CASTTGVAGELFF
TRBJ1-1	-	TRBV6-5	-	TGTGCCAGCAGTTACTCTACAGGGCGATACACTGAAGCTTTCTTT	CASSYSTGRYTEAFF
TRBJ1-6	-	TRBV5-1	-	TGCGCCAGCAGCCCGGAGGGCAGGGTGGCTTCACCCCTCCACTTT	CASSPEGRVASPLHF
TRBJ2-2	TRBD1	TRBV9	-	TGTGCCAGCAGCGTCCGGGACAGAGAGACCGGGGAGCTGTTTTTT	CASSVRDRETGELFF
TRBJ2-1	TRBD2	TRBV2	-	TGTGCCAGCAGTGGACTAGCCAGCTCCTACAATGAGCAGTTCTTC	CASSGLASSYNEQFF
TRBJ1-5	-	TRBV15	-	TGTGCCACCAGCAGAGTATATGATCAGCCCCAGCATTTT	CATSRVYDQPQHF
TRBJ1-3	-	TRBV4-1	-	TGCGCCAGCAGCCCAGGCAGGCTCGGCTCTGGAAACACCATATATTTT	CASSPGRLGSGNTIYF
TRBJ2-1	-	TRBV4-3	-	TGCGCCAGCAGCCAAATCCGGGCTAGCAATGAGCAGTTCTTC	CASSQIRASNEQFF
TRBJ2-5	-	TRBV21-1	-	TGTGCCAGCAGCAGGGGGCGCGCGGAGACCCAGTACTTC	CASSRGRAETQYF
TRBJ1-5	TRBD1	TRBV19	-	TGTGCCAGTAGTACCGACAGGGGCTGGGATCAGCCCCAGCATTTT	CASSTDRGWDQPQHF
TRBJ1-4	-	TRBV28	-	TGTGCCAGCAGCGGCAGGGCTATCGAAAAACTGTTTTTT	CASSGRAIEKLFF
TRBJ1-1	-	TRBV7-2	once	TGTGCCAGCAGCTCTCAAGGCAGCAGGAGTGAAGCTTTCTTT	CASSSQGSRSEAFF
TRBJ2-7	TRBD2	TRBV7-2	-	TGTGCCAGCAGCCCCCCGACTAGCGGGTCCTACGAGCAGTACTTC	CASSPPTSGSYEQYF
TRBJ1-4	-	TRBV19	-	TGTGCCAGTAGTATAGATGTGCGGGAAAAACTGTTTTTT	CASSIDVREKLFF
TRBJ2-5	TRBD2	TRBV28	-	TGTGCCAGCAGGCCTCCCTGGGAGGGGCGAAGAGAGACCCAGTACTTC	CASRPPWEGRRETQYF
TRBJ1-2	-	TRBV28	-	TGTGCCAGCAGTTTCCGGCAGCTCTATGGCTACACCTTC	CASSFRQLYGYTF
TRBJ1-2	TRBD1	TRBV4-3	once	TGCGCCAGCAGCCTGACAGGGTCCTATGGCTACACCTTC	CASSLTGSYGYTF
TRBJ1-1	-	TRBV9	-	TGTGCCAGCAGCCCCTGGATCGGCACAGGGCGGGCGACTGAAGCTTTCTTT	CASSPWIGTGRATEAFF
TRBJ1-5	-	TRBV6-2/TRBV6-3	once	TGTGCCAGCAGTTACAGGGGAAGCAATCAGCCCCAGCATTTT	CASSYRGSNQPQHF
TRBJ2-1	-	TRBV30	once	TGTGCCTGGAGTGTGAATAGCGGCTACAATGAGCAGTTCTTC	CAWSVNSGYNEQFF
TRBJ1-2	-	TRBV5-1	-	TGCGCCAGCAGCTCAGGACTCTATGGCTACACCTTC	CASSSGLYGYTF
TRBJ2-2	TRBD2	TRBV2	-	TGTGCCAGCCGTTCTACTAGCGGGACGAACACCGGGGAGCTGTTTTTT	CASRSTSGTNTGELFF
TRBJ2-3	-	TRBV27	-	TGTGCCAGCAGTTTAGAGACTAGCACAGATACGCAGTATTTT	CASSLETSTDTQYF
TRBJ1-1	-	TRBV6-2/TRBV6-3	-	TGTGCCAGCAGTTACTCGTATTCGGGCACTGAAGCTTTCTTT	CASSYSYSGTEAFF
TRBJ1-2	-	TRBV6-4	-	TGTGCCAGCAGTCCCACCAGGGGCGGATATGGCTACACCTTC	CASSPTRGGYGYTF
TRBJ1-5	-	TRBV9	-	TGTGCCAGCAGCGTAGGACCAGGGGCCGCTCAGCCCCAGCATTTT	CASSVGPGAAQPQHF
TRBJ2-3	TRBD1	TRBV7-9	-	TGTGCCACCAGGGACAGTGGGACAGATACGCAGTATTTT	CATRDSGTDTQYF
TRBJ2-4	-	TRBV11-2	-	TGTGCCAGCAGCTCCCGATTAGCCAAAAACATTCAGTACTTC	CASSSRLAKNIQYF
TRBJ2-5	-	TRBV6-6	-	TGTGCCAGCAGTTACAGGGGGATTCGAGAGACCCAGTACTTC	CASSYRGIRETQYF
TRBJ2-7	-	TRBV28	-	TGTGCCAGCAACCTAGGAGGATCCGAGCAGTACTTC	CASNLGGSEQYF
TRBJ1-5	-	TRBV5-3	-	TGTGCCAGAAGCTTGGGACAGAGTAGCAATCAGCCCCAGCATTTT	CARSLGQSSNQPQHF
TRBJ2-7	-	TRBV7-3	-	TGTGCCAGCAGCTTATCAGGGGCCACCGAGCAGTACTTC	CASSLSGATEQYF
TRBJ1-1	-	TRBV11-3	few	TGTGCCAGCAGCTCCCAGGTGGACACTGAAGCTTTCTTT	CASSSQVDTEAFF
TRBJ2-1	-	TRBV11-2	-	TGTGCCAGCAGCCCGGGGACCCTCGGGGAGCAGTTCTTC	CASSPGTLGEQFF
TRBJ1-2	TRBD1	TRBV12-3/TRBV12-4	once	TGTGCCAGCAGTTTACAGGGGGGGTCCGGCTACACCTTC	CASSLQGGSGYTF
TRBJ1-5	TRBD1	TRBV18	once	TGTGCCAGCTCACCTATGGGACAGGGCAATCAGCCCCAGCATTTT	CASSPMGQGNQPQHF
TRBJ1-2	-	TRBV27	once	TGTGCCAGCAGTTTGGTTGGGGGGAGCTATGGCTACACCTTC	CASSLVGGSYGYTF
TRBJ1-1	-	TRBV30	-	TGTGCCTGGAGCGGGGAGGGGTTTGACAGTAAGAACACTGAAGCTTTCTTT	CAWSGEGFDSKNTEAFF
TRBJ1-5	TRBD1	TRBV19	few	TGTGCCAGTAGTATCGGACAGGGGGCGGCTTATAGCAATCAGCCCCAGCATTTT	CASSIGQGAAYSNQPQHF
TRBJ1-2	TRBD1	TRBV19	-	TGTGCCAGTAGAACGGAACAGGGGGGCAACTATGGCTACACCTTC	CASRTEQGGNYGYTF
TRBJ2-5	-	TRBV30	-	TGTGCCTGGAGCGCCACAGGGTACGGGATTGAGACCCAGTACTTC	CAWSATGYGIETQYF
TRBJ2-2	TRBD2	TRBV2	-	TGTGCCAGCAGTGGGACTAGCGGGAACACCGGGGAGCTGTTTTTT	CASSGTSGNTGELFF
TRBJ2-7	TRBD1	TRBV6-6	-	TGTGCCAGCAGTGAGGGACAGGGGGCGTGGGAGCAGTACTTC	CASSEGQGAWEQYF
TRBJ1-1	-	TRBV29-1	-	TGCAGCGCAGGAGAGGGTGAGACTGAAGCTTTCTTT	CSAGEGETEAFF
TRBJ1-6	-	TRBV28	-	TGTGCCAGCAGTTTATCGGGGGGATCCCGACCCCTCCACTTT	CASSLSGGSRPLHF
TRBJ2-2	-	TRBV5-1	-	TGCGCCAGCAGCGGACAGACTACCACCGGGGAGCTGTTTTTT	CASSGQTTTGELFF
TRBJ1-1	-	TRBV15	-	TGTGCCACCAGCAGACCTTCCAGGGGCCCGAACACTGAAGCTTTCTTT	CATSRPSRGPNTEAFF